This T cell receptor (beta chain) is from a study of cytomegalovirus exposure and HLA in healthy donors. PCR employed 60 Vbeta and 13 Jbeta primers. This table comes from immunoSEQ multiplex PCR, and its TCRdb copy is limited to in-frame clones, with some not included. The sample consists of under 170,000 clones, 70% to 80% of them appearing once. Study observations and caveats: According to an earlier analysis, most TCR beta V segments yielded productive rearrangements about 90% or about 30% of the time.

For this clone: The antigen is undetermined.

Source material: PBMCs. The TCR comes from a human donor in good health.

The CDR3 nucleotides are TGTGCCAGCAGCTGGACGGTGTCGGGAAATCAGCCCCAGCATTTT. Translation: CASSWTVSGNQPQHF. The chain joins TRBV5-8 to TRBJ1-5; D not resolved. V lost 3 bases and J 4 bases, leaving 14 bases between the germline ends. Germline loops: CDR1 SGHTS, CDR2 YDEGEE. The CDR3 covers 15 residues.